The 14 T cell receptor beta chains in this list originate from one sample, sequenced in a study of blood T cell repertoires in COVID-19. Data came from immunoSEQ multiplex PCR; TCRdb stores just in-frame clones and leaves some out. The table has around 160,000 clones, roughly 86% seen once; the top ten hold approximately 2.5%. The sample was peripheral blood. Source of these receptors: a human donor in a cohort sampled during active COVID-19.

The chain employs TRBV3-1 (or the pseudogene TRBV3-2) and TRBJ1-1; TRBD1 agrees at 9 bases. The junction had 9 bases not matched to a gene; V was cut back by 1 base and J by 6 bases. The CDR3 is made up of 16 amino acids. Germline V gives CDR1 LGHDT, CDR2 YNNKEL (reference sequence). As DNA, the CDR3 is TGTGCCAGCAGCCAAGGTTCGGACAGGGGCAGATCTGAAGCTTTCTTT. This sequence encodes CASSQGSDRGRSEAFF.

The DNA for the CDR3 is TGTGCCAGCAGTTTATCGGTGGGGGGGCTTAATGAAAAACTGTTTTTT. It yields the protein CASSLSVGGLNEKLFF. This chain uses TRBV27 with TRBJ1-4; D may be TRBD1 (6 bases). Germline V CDR1 and CDR2: MNHEY, SMNVEV (reference sequence). Trimming removed 0 bases at V and 4 bases at J, with 12 bases between. The CDR3 contains 16 residues.

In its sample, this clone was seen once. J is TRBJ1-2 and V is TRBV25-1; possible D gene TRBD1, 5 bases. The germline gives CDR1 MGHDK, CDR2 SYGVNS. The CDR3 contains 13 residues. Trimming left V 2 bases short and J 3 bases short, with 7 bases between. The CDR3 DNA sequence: TGTGCCAGCAGTGAAGCGGGGGACTATGGCTACACCTTC. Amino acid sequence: CASSEAGDYGYTF.

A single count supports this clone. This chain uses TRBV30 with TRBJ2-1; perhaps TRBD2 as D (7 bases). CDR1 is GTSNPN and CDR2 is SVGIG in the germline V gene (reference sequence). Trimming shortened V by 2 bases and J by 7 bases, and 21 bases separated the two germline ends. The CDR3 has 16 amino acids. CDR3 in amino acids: CAWSPSSGGRLNEQFF. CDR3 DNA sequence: TGTGCCTGGAGTCCATCCTCCGGGGGGCGGTTAAATGAGCAGTTCTTC.

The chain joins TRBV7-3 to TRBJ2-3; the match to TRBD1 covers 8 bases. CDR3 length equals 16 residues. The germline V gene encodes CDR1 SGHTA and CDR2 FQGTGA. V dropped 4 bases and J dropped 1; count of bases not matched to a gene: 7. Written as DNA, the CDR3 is TGTGCCAGCAGCTCGACAGGGGCTCCGGGCACAGATACGCAGTATTTT. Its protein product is CASSSTGAPGTDTQYF.

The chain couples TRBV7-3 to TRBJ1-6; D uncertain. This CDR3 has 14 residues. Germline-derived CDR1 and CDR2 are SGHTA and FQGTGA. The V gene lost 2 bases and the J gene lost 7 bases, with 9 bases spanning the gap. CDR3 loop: CASSLVPRNSPLHF. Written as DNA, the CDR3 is TGTGCCAGCAGCTTAGTCCCCAGGAATTCACCCCTCCACTTT. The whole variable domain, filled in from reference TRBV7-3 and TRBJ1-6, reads GAGVSQTPSNKVTEKGKYVELRCDPISGHTALYWYRQSLGQGPEFLIYFQGTGAADDSGLPNDRFFAVRPEGSVSTLKIQRTERGDSAVYLCASSLVPRNSPLHFGNGTRLTVT.

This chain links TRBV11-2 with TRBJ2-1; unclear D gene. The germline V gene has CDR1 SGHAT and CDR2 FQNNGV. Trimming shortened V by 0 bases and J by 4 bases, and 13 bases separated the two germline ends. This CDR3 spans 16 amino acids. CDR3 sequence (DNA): TGTGCCAGCAGCTTAGAATCAGGTTCCCGTTACAATGAGCAGTTCTTC. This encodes CASSLESGSRYNEQFF.

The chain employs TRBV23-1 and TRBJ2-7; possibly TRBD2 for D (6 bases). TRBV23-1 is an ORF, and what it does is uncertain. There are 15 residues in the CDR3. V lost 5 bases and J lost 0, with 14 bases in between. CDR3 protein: CASSSGGESSYEQYF. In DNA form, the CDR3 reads TGCGCCAGCAGTTCCGGGGGAGAGAGCTCCTACGAGCAGTACTTC.

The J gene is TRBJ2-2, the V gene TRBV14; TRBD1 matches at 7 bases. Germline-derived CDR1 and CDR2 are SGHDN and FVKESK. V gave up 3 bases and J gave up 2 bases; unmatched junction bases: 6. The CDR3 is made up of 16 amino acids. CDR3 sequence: CASSHLPGGNTGELFF. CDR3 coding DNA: TGTGCCAGCAGCCACCTTCCAGGGGGTAACACCGGGGAGCTGTTTTTT.

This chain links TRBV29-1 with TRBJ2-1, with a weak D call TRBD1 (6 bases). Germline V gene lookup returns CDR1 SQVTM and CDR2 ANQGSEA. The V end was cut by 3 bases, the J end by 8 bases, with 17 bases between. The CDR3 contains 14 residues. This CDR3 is CSVDGQGIWDEQFF. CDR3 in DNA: TGCAGCGTTGATGGGCAGGGGATATGGGATGAGCAGTTCTTC.

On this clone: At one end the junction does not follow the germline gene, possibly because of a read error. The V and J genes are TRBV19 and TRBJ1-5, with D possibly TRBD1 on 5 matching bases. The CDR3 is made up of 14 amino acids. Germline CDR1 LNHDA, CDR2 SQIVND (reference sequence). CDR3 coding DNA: TGTGCCAGTAGCATAGACAGCGGCGATCAGCCCCAGCATTTT. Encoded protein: CASSIDSGDQPQHF.

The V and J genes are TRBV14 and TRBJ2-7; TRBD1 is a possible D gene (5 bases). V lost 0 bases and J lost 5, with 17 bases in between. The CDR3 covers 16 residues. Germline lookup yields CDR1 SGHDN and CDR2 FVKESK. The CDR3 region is CASSQDLRPREHEQYF. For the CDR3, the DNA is TGTGCCAGCAGCCAAGATCTTCGTCCCAGGGAACACGAGCAGTACTTC.

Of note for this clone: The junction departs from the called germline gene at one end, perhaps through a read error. The CDR3 is CASNVGLNTGELFF. In DNA, the CDR3 is TGTGCCAGCAACGTAGGTCTTAACACCGGGGAGCTGTTTTTT. V usage is TRBV9 and J usage is TRBJ2-2; D gene ambiguous. Germline values: CDR1 SGDLS, CDR2 YYNGEE. The CDR3 has 14 amino acids.

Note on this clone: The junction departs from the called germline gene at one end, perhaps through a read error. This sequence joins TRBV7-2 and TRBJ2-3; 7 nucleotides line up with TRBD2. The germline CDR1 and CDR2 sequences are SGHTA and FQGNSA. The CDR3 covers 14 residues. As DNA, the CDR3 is TGTGCCAGCAGCTTAAACGCGGGAGAGGTATTAGTGGATTTT. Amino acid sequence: CASSLNAGEVLVDF.